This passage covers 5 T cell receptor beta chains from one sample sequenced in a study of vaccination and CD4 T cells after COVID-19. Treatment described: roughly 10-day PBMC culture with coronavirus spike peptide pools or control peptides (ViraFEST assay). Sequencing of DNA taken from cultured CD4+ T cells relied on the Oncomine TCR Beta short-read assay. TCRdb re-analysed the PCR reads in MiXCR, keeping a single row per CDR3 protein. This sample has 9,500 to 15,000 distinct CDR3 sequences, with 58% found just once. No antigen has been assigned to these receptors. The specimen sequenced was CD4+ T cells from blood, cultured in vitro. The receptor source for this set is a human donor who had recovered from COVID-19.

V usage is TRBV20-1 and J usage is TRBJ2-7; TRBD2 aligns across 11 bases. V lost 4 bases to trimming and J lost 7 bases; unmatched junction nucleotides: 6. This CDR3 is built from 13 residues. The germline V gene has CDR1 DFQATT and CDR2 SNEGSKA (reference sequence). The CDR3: CSAILAGAGEQYF. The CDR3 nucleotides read TGCAGTGCTATACTAGCGGGGGCGGGAGAGCAGTACTTC.

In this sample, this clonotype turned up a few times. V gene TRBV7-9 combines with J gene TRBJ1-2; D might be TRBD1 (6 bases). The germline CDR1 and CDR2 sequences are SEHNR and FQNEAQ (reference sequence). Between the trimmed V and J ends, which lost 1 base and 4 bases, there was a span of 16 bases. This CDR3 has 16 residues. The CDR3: CASSLVVAGQSYGYTF. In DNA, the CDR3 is TGTGCCAGCAGCTTAGTAGTGGCAGGACAGTCCTATGGCTACACCTTC.

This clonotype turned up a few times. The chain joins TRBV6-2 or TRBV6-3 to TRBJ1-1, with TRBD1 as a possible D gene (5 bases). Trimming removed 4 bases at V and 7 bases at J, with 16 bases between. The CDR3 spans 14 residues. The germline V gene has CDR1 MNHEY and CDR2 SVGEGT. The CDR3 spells CASSSWGGALEAFF. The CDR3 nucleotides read TGTGCCAGCAGTTCCTGGGGAGGGGCTCTTGAAGCTTTCTTT.

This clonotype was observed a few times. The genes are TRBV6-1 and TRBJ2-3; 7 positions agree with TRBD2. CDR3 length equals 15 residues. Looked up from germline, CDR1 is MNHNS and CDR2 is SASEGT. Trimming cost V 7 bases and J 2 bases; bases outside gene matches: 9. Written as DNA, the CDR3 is TGTGCCAGCACCAAAGGGGAGGGGTCCACAGATACGCAGTATTTT. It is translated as CASTKGEGSTDTQYF.

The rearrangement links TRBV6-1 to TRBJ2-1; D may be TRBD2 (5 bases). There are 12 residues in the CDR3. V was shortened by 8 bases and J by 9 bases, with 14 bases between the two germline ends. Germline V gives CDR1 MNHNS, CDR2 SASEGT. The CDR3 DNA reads TGTGCCAGCTGTGGGCCGAGCGGTGAGCAGTTCTTC. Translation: CASCGPSGEQFF.